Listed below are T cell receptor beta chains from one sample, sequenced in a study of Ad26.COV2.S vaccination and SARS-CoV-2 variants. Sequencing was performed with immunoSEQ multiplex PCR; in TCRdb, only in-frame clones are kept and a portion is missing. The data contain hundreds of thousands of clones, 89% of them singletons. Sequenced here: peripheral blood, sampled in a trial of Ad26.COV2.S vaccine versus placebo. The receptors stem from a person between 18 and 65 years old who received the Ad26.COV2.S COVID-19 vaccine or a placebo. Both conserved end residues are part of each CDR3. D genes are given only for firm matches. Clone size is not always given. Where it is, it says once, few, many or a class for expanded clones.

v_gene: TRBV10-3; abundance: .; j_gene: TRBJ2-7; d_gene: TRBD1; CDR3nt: TGTGCCTCCAAGGGGGCTGGGGACGAGCAGTACTTC; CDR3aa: CASKGAGDEQYF
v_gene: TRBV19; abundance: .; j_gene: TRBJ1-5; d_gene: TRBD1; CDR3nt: TGTGCCAGTAGTCCCCGGTACAGGGGACATCAGCCCCAGCATTTT; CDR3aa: CASSPRYRGHQPQHF
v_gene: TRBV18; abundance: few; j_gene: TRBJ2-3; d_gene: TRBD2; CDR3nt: TGTGCCAGCTCACCAGGACTAGCGGGAGCGGGGGATACGCAGTATTTT; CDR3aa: CASSPGLAGAGDTQYF
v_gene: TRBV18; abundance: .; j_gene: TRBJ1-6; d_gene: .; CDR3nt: TGTGCCAGCTCACCATTCCCGGGTTTGGATTCACCCCTCCACTTT; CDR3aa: CASSPFPGLDSPLHF
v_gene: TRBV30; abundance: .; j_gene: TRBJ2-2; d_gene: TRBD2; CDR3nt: TGTGCCTGGAGCCCCGGGGTGATAGCGGGAGCGGGGGAGCTGTTTTTT; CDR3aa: CAWSPGVIAGAGELFF
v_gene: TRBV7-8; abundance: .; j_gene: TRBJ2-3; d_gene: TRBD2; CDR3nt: TGTGCCAGCAGCCAAGCCAGACTAGCAGGCACAGATACGCAGTATTTT; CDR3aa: CASSQARLAGTDTQYF
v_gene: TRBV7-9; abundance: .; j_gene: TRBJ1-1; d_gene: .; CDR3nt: TGTGCCAGCAGCCGTCTCGAGGGAGCTGCTTTCTTT; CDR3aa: CASSRLEGAAFF
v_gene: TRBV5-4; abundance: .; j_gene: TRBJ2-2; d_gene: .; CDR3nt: TGTGCCAGCAGCTTTCTAGATGGGACCGGGGAGCTGTTTTTT; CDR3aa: CASSFLDGTGELFF
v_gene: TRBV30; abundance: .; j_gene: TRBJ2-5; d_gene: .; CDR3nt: TGTGCCTGGTCCATCACTCTTGTGGAGACCCAGTACTTC; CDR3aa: CAWSITLVETQYF
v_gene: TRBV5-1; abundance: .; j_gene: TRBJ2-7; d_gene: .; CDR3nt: TGCGCCAGCAGCCCACGGGAGTATTCCTACGAGCAGTACTTC; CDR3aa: CASSPREYSYEQYF
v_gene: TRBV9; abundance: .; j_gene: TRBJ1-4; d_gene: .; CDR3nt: TGTGCCAGCAGCGTAGATTCGGTCGGACCAACTAATGAAAAACTGTTTTTT; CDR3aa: CASSVDSVGPTNEKLFF
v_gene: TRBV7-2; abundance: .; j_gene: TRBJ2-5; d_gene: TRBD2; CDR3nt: TGTGCCAGCAGCTTAGCGTGGCGGGAGGGAAGAGAGACCCAGTACTTC; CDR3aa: CASSLAWREGRETQYF
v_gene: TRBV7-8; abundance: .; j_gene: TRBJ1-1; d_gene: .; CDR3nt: TGTGCCAGCAGCTTAGGTCCCGGACCGATGAACACTGAAGCTTTCTTT; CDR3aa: CASSLGPGPMNTEAFF
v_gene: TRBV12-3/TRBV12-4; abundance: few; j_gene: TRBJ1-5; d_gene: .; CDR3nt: TGTGCCAGCAGCAGGGGCCCCAATCAGCCCCAGCATTTT; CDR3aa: CASSRGPNQPQHF
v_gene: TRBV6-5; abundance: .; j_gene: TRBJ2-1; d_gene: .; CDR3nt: TGTGCCAGCAGTTACTCGCCTCCAGGCTCCTACAATGAGCAGTTCTTC; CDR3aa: CASSYSPPGSYNEQFF
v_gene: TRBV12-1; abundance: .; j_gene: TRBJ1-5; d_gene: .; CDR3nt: TGTGCCAGCAGCCTAAAAGCTAATAGCAATCAGCCCCAGCATTTT; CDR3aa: CASSLKANSNQPQHF
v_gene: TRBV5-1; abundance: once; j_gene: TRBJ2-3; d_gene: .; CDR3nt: TGCGCCAGCAGCTTACAAGACCCGCGCACAGATACGCAGTATTTT; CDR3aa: CASSLQDPRTDTQYF
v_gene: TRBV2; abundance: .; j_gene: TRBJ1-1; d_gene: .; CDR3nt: TGTGCCAGCCGAAGGGAGAGCGGTCGTGGCACTGAAGCTTTCTTT; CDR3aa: CASRRESGRGTEAFF
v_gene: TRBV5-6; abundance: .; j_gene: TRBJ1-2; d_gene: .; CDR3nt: TGTGCCAGCAGCTTGGACGGGTGGTTGGATGGCTACACCTTC; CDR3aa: CASSLDGWLDGYTF
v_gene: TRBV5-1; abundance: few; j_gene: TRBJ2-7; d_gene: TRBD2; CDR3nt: TGCGCCAGCAGCTTGGCCGGTTCTCGGGGGGGCTCCTACGAGCAGTACTTC; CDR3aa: CASSLAGSRGGSYEQYF
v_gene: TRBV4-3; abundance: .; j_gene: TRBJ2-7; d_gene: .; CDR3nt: TGCGCCAGCAGCCAAGATAGGGGGGGGTCCTACGAGCAGTACTTC; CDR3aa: CASSQDRGGSYEQYF
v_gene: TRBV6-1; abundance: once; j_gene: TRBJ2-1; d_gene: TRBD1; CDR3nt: TGTGCCAGCACGGCAAGGGGGCGAGGTGAGCAGTTCTTC; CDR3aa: CASTARGRGEQFF
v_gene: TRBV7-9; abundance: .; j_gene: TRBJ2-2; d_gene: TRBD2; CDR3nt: TGTGCCAGCAGCCCTAGGACTAGCGGGAACACCGGGGAGCTGTTTTTT; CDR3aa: CASSPRTSGNTGELFF
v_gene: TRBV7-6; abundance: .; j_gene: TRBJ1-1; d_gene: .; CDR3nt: TGTGCCAGCAGGGCCGGGGCTGAAGCTTTCTTT; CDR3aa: CASRAGAEAFF
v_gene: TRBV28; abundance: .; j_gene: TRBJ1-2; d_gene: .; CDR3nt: TGTGCCAGCAGCCACGGCGGGGCAGGACACAACTATGGCTACACCTTC; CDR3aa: CASSHGGAGHNYGYTF
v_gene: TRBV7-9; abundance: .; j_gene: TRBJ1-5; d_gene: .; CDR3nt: TGTGCCAGCAGCTTAGCGGGGACTGGGCAGCCCCAGCATTTT; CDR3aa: CASSLAGTGQPQHF
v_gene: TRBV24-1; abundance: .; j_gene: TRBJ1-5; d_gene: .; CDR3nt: TGTGCCACCAGTGACCGGATAGGTGGTCATCAGCCCCAGCATTTT; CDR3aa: CATSDRIGGHQPQHF
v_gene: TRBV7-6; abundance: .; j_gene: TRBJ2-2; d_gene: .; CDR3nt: TGTGCCAGCAGCTTCCCCGGAGGCATCAGCACCGGGGAGCTGTTTTTT; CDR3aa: CASSFPGGISTGELFF
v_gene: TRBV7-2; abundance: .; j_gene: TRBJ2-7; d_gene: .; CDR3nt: TGTGCCAGCGGCCAGGGGTTCCAGCAGTACTTC; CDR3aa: CASGQGFQQYF
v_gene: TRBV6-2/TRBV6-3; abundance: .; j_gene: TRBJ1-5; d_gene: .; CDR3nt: TGTGCCAGCAGTTACCGGGGGCCGCCCCAGCATTTT; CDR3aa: CASSYRGPPQHF
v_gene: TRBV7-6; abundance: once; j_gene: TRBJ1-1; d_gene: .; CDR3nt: TGTGCCAGCAGCTTAGAGGCAGGGAGGAACACTGAAGCTTTCTTT; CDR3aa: CASSLEAGRNTEAFF
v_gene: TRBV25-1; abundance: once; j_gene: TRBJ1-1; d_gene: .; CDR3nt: TGTGCCAGCAGTGCCGGGGGTGAGGAGGCTGAAGCTTTCTTT; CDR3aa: CASSAGGEEAEAFF
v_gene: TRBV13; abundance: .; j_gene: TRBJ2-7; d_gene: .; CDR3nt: TGTGCCAGCAGCATAATAGGGGAGTATTCCTACGAGCAGTACTTC; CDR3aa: CASSIIGEYSYEQYF
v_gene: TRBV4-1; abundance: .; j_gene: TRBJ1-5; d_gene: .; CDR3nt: TGCGCCAGCAGCCCACCCGGAGGGGATCAGCCCCAGCATTTT; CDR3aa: CASSPPGGDQPQHF
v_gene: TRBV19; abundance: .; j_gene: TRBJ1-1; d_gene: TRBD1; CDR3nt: TGTGCCAGTAGTATAGTCCCGGGACAGTACGAAAACACTGAAGCTTTCTTT; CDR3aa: CASSIVPGQYENTEAFF
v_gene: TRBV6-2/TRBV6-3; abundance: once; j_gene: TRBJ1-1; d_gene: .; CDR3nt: TGTGCCAGCAGCAAGAGCATGAACACTGAAGCTTTCTTT; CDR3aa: CASSKSMNTEAFF
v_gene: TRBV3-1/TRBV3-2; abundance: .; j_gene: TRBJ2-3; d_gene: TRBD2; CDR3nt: TGTGCCAGCAGCGAAGGTCTTTTTCTAGCGGGAGTGGTCGAAGATACGCAGTATTTT; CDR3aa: CASSEGLFLAGVVEDTQYF
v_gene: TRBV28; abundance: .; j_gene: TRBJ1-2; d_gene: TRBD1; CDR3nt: TGTGCCAGCAGTTCCTCCCTAGCAAGTGGGACAGGGTATGGCTACACCTTC; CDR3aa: CASSSSLASGTGYGYTF
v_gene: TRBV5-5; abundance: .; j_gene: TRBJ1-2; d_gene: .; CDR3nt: TGTGCCAGCAGCTTGGCCGTCAGGGAGAACTATGGCTACACCTTC; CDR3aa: CASSLAVRENYGYTF
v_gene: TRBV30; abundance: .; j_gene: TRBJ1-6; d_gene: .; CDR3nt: TGTGCCCGCGGTATAGGGTGGAATTCACCCCTCCACTTT; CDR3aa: CARGIGWNSPLHF
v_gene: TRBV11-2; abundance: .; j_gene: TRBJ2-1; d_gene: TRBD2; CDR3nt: TGTGCCAGCAGCTACGGGCGGGGGGGCCGAAATGAGCAGTTCTTC; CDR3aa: CASSYGRGGRNEQFF
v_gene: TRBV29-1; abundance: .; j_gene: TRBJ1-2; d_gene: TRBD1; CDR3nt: TGCAGCGTTTCTGGACAGGGTTGGAGCTACACCTTC; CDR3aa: CSVSGQGWSYTF
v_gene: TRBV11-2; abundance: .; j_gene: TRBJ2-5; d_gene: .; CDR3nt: TGTGCCAGCAGCTTGGGCGGAGAGGTGACCCAGTACTTC; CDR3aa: CASSLGGEVTQYF
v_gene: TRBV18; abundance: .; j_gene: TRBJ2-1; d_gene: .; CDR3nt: TGTGCCAGCTCACCGGCGCCAGCCCCTAATGAGCAGTTCTTC; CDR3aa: CASSPAPAPNEQFF
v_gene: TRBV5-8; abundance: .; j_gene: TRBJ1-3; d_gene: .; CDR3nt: TGTGCCAGCAGCTTTCTCGGAAACACCATATATTTT; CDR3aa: CASSFLGNTIYF
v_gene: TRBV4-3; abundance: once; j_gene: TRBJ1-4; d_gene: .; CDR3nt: TGCGCCAGCAGCCAAAGCCCAGCAACTAATGAAAAACTGTTTTTT; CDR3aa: CASSQSPATNEKLFF
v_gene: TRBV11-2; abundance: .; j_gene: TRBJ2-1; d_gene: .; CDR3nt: TGTGCCAGCAGCTTAGGCGGTAGCTCCTACAATGAGCAGTTCTTC; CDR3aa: CASSLGGSSYNEQFF
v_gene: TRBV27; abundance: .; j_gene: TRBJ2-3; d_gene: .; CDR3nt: TGTGCCAGCAGTAACGCCGGGTTTTGGGGGGAGATAGATACGCAGTATTTT; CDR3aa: CASSNAGFWGEIDTQYF
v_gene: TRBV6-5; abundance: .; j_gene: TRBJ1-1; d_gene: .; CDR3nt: TGTGCCAGCACCCCCCCGGGACGTGAAGCTTTCTTT; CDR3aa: CASTPPGREAFF
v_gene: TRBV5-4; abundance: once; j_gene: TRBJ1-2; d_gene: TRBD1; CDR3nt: TGTGCCAGCACCCGGACAGGTCACTATGGCTACACCTTC; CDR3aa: CASTRTGHYGYTF
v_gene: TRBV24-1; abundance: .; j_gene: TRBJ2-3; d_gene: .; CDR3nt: TGTGCCACCAGTGGGGGGCAGGGCTACACAGATACGCAGTATTTT; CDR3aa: CATSGGQGYTDTQYF
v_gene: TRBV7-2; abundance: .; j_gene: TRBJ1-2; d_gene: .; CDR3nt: TGTGCCAGCAGCATCGGCGCAGGGACCGACTATGGCTACACCTTC; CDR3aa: CASSIGAGTDYGYTF
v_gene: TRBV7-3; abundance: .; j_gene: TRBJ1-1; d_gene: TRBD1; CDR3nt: TGTGCCAGCAGCTTATTGGGACAGGGCGGCAGAACTGAAGCTTTCTTT; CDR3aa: CASSLLGQGGRTEAFF
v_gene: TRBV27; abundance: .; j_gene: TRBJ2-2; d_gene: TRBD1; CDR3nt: TGTGCCAGCAGTTCTTGGGGACAGGGGAGGGCCGGGGAGCTGTTTTTT; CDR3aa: CASSSWGQGRAGELFF
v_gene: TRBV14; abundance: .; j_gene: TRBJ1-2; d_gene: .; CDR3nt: TGTGCCACCCCCCGGCGCCTGGAAGCTAACTATGGCTACACCTTC; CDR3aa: CATPRRLEANYGYTF
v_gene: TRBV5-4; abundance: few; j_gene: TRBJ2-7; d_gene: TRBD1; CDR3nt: TGTGCCAGCAGCTCCCAGACAGGGTTCGGGGAGCAGTACTTC; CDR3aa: CASSSQTGFGEQYF
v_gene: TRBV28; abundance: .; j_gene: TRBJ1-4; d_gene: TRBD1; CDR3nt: TGTGCCAGCAGTCCAGTCCCGGGACAGGGAGGAGGGGAAAAACTGTTTTTT; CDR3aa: CASSPVPGQGGGEKLFF